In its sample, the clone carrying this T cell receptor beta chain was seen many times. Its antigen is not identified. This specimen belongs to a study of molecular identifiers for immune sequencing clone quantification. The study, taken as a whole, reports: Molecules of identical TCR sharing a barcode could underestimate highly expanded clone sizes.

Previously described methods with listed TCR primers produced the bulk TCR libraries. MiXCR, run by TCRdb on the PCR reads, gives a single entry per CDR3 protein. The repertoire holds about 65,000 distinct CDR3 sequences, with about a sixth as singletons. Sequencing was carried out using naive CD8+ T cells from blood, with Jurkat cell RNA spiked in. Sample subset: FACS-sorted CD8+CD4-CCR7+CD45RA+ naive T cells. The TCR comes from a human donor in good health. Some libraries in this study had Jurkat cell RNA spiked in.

CDR3 sequence reads: CASSGTGRPGANVLTF. CDR3 nucleotide sequence: TGTGCCAGCAGCGGGACAGGGCGGCCTGGGGCCAACGTCCTGACTTTC. The chain combines TRBV9 with TRBJ2-6; TRBD1 agrees at 8 bases. This CDR3 comprises 16 residues. The germline gives CDR1 SGDLS, CDR2 YYNGEE. V trimming: 3 bases; J trimming: 2 bases; junction bases outside the gene matches: 4.